This entry lists 20 T cell receptor beta chains sequenced from one sample in a study of neurological immune-mediated disorders. TCRdb used MiXCR to reprocess the 5' RACE reads, holding one entry per CDR3 protein. The sample lists 55,000 to 75,000 distinct CDR3 sequences; around 5.5% were seen once. The sample taken for sequencing was PBMCs. The source is a woman aged 25 to 39 with multiple sclerosis.

This clonotype was seen at least ten times. The V call is TRBV5-5, the J call TRBJ2-2; TRBD2 aligns across 11 bases. Germline V gives CDR1 SGHKS, CDR2 YYEKEE (reference sequence). V shed 0 bases, J shed 8 bases, and the junction held 6 bases outside the gene matches. This CDR3 contains 16 residues. The CDR3: CASSLEGTSGLGELFF. CDR3 sequence (DNA): TGTGCCAGCAGCTTGGAGGGGACTAGCGGTTTGGGGGAGCTGTTTTTT.

Many counts were recorded for this clonotype. The chain combines TRBV6-5 with TRBJ2-1; 10 nucleotides align to TRBD1. Trimming cost V 7 bases and J 5 bases; bases outside gene matches: 5. The CDR3 is 14 residues long. Germline lookup yields CDR1 MNHEY and CDR2 SVGAGI. The DNA for the CDR3 is TGTGCCAGCAAAGGGGACAGGGGCAACAATGAGCAGTTCTTC. Translation gives CASKGDRGNNEQFF.

This clonotype was seen ten or more times. The chain links TRBV5-1 to TRBJ1-1; tentatively, D is TRBD1 (6 bases). CDR3 length: 14 residues. Germline CDR1 is SGHRS and CDR2 is YFSETQ. Trimming shortened V by 4 bases and J by 0 bases, and 10 bases separated the two germline ends. This CDR3 reads CASSLRDMNTEAFF. The CDR3 nucleotides read TGCGCCAGCAGCCTCCGGGACATGAACACTGAAGCTTTCTTT. The full variable domain, its missing parts supplied by reference TRBV5-1 and TRBJ1-1, is KAGVTQTPRYLIKTRGQQVTLSCSPISGHRSVSWYQQTPGQGLQFLFEYFSETQRNKGNFPGRFSGRQFSNSRSEMNVSTLELGDSALYLCASSLRDMNTEAFFGQGTRLTVV.

This clonotype was counted many times. The chain has TRBV12-3 or TRBV12-4 and TRBJ1-1; D possibly corresponds to TRBD1 (6 bases). V shed 2 bases and J shed 5 bases, with 12 bases lying between them. The CDR3 consists of 14 residues. For the CDR3, the DNA is TGTGCCAGCAGTTTAACAGGGCGGGGGACTGAAGCTTTCTTT. Amino acid sequence: CASSLTGRGTEAFF.

This clonotype was detected many times. The CDR3 loop reads CASGLSLGGTNEKLFF. The CDR3, as DNA: TGTGCTAGTGGTTTGTCACTGGGCGGAACTAATGAAAAACTGTTTTTT. The chain uses TRBV12-5 and TRBJ1-4; D is unclear. The CDR3 length is 16 residues. Per the germline V gene, CDR1 is LGHNT and CDR2 is FRNRAP. The germline V and J ends were trimmed by 2 bases and 1 base, with 11 bases remaining between them.

The genes are TRBV5-5 and TRBJ1-5; possible D gene TRBD1, 5 bases. The CDR3 covers 14 residues. The ends were cut back, 3 bases at V and 5 bases at J, with 12 bases in the middle. Germline-derived CDR1 and CDR2 are SGHKS and YYEKEE (reference sequence). CDR3 nucleotides: TGTGCCAGCAGCTGGGGAAAGGGGTATCAGCCCCAGCATTTT. Translated: CASSWGKGYQPQHF.

The sample holds many counts of this clonotype. The chain has TRBV28 and TRBJ2-6; no reliable D call. CDR1 and CDR2 (germline): MDHEN, SYDVKM. CDR3 size: 17 residues. Trimming took 4 bases from V and 1 from J, leaving 14 bases between them. The CDR3 region is CASSSEGFTSGANVLTF. As DNA, the CDR3 is TGTGCCAGCAGTTCGGAAGGTTTTACGTCTGGGGCCAACGTCCTGACTTTC.

This clonotype was found many times. V usage is TRBV5-1 and J usage is TRBJ1-3; TRBD1 matches 8 bases. This CDR3 region has 15 residues. Trimming at V came to 4 bases and at J to 7 bases, leaving 10 bases not matched to a gene. CDR1 is SGHRS, CDR2 YFSETQ, per germline. CDR3 coding DNA: TGCGCCAGCAGCCCCCGACAGGGGTCATCCAACACCATATATTTT. It encodes CASSPRQGSSNTIYF.

This clonotype was seen at least ten times. The rearrangement uses TRBV10-3 and TRBJ2-1, with TRBD2 as a possible D gene (5 bases). Germline CDR1 and CDR2: ENHRY and SYGVKD. The CDR3 has 15 amino acids. V was trimmed by 7 bases and J by 4 bases, leaving 17 bases between them. In DNA, the CDR3 is TGTGCCATCACCCCCGAGGAGGCAGGTTACAATGAGCAGTTCTTC. As protein: CAITPEEAGYNEQFF.

This clonotype was found many times. The V call is TRBV4-2, the J call TRBJ2-1; D may be TRBD1 or TRBD2 (5 bases each). Germline V gene sequence: CDR1 LGHNA, CDR2 YNFKEQ. V lost 2 bases and J 4 bases, leaving 12 bases between the germline ends. The CDR3 has 15 residues. CDR3 residues: CASSQTRGTYNEQFF. CDR3 nucleotides: TGTGCCAGCAGCCAAACGAGGGGTACGTACAATGAGCAGTTCTTC.

A few counts support this clonotype. The chain joins TRBV20-1 to TRBJ1-2, with D perhaps matching TRBD1 (6 bases). The CDR3 has 11 residues. CDR1 is DFQATT and CDR2 is SNEGSKA in the germline V gene (reference sequence). The germline V and J ends were trimmed by 6 bases and 5 bases, with 10 bases remaining between them. For the CDR3, the DNA is TGCAGTGCAAGGGGACATTATGGCTACACCTTC. Residues: CSARGHYGYTF.

This clonotype was found a few times. The DNA of the CDR3 is TGTGCCAGCAGCTTAGCGATGGCAGCTTCAACTAATGAAAAACTGTTTTTT. Translation: CASSLAMAASTNEKLFF. The rearrangement uses TRBV7-9 and TRBJ1-4; no clear D. CDR1 and CDR2 (germline): SEHNR, FQNEAQ (reference sequence). The CDR3 loop spans 17 amino acids. The V gene lost 0 bases and the J gene lost 0 bases, with 11 bases spanning the gap. The full variable domain, rest sourced from reference TRBV7-9 and TRBJ1-4, is DTGVSQNPRHKITKRGQNVTFRCDPISEHNRLYWYRQTLGQGPEFLTYFQNEAQLEKSRLLSDRFSAERPKGSFSTLEIQRTEQGDSAMYLCASSLAMAASTNEKLFFGSGTQLSVL.

This clonotype was observed a few times. An end of the junction differs from the germline gene, which may be a read error. The CDR3 nucleotides read TGTGCCAGCAGCGTAGTATCTGTGGATTCACCCCTCAACTTT. This translates into CASSVVSVDSPLNF. The chain links TRBV9 to TRBJ1-6; D is undetermined. This CDR3 spans 14 amino acids. CDR1 is SGDLS, CDR2 YYNGEE, per germline.

This clonotype has ten or more counts. The chain joins TRBV20-1 to TRBJ1-2, with a tentative D call TRBD1 (5 bases). Trimming cost V 0 bases and J 0 bases, with 8 bases left between them. The CDR3 is 14 residues long. Germline CDR1 DFQATT, CDR2 SNEGSKA (reference sequence). The CDR3 protein is CSARDGGSNYGYTF. CDR3 bases: TGCAGTGCTAGAGATGGGGGATCTAACTATGGCTACACCTTC.

This clonotype was seen at least ten times. The chain recombines TRBV2 with TRBJ2-2; 9 bases map to TRBD1. The trim removed 7 bases at V and 3 bases at J, leaving 3 bases unmatched. The CDR3 has 14 amino acids. CDR1 is SNHLY, CDR2 FYNNEI, per germline. The CDR3 coding sequence is TGTGCCAGCATCCGGACAGGGGACACCGGGGAGCTGTTTTTT. It is translated as CASIRTGDTGELFF.

This clonotype was recorded many times. The genes are TRBV6-5 and TRBJ1-4; 10 bases agree with TRBD1. Germline-derived CDR1 and CDR2 are MNHEY and SVGAGI. The CDR3 covers 15 residues. V shed 6 bases and J 7 bases; nucleotides not matched to a gene: 8. CDR3 coding DNA: TGTGCCAGCAGCCTTGACAGGGGGCCGGGTGAAAAACTGTTTTTT. Translated: CASSLDRGPGEKLFF.

This clonotype was recorded at least ten times. The chain uses TRBV5-1 and TRBJ2-7, with TRBD1 identical over 7 bases. Germline values: CDR1 SGHRS, CDR2 YFSETQ. With 4 bases clipped from V and 4 bases from J, the junction kept 8 bases outside the gene matches. The CDR3 is 14 residues long. The chain's CDR3 is CASSPPGTDYEQYF. The CDR3 DNA is TGCGCCAGCAGCCCCCCCGGGACAGATTACGAGCAGTACTTC.

This clonotype was picked up many times. The chain uses TRBV20-1 and TRBJ2-1; 12 bases agree with TRBD1. The V and J ends lost 5 bases and 6 bases, in that order; junction bases with no gene match: 8. The germline V gene encodes CDR1 DFQATT and CDR2 SNEGSKA (reference sequence). The CDR3 covers 15 residues. Written as DNA, the CDR3 is TGCAGTGCTGGCGACCCGGGACAGGGGGCCAATGAGCAGTTCTTC. Protein sequence: CSAGDPGQGANEQFF.

The rearrangement uses TRBV29-1 and TRBJ2-7, with 11 bases fitting TRBD2. The CDR3 length is 13 residues. Germline assignment: CDR1 SQVTM and CDR2 ANQGSEA. The ends lost 6 bases at V and 0 bases at J; junction bases unmatched: 1. The CDR3: CSVGTSGSYEQYF. Here the CDR3 DNA reads TGCAGCGTGGGGACTAGCGGCTCCTACGAGCAGTACTTC.

This clonotype occurred many times. The V call is TRBV6-5, the J call TRBJ2-7; D gene unclear. Germline V lookup: CDR1 MNHEY, CDR2 SVGAGI. V was trimmed by 6 bases and J by 3 bases, leaving 9 bases between them. This CDR3 is built from 12 residues. CDR3 sequence: CASSSVSYEQYF. The CDR3 nucleotides are TGTGCCAGCAGCTCCGTGAGCTACGAGCAGTACTTC.